This T cell receptor (beta chain) was captured in a study of OX40 agonist ivuxolimab in advanced cancers. Profiled with immunoSEQ multiplex PCR; TCRdb holds only in-frame clones, not every one. The sample records more than 25,000 clones, around nine tenths being singletons. Unmatched junction bases numbered 6, after V lost 6 bases and J lost 9 bases. This CDR3 is 13 amino acids long. Germline V gene data show CDR1 as MNHEY and CDR2 as SVGAGI. Any history of autoimmune disease or systemic immunosuppression disqualified patients. This TCR was recovered from an adult with an advanced solid tumor such as melanoma, head and neck, liver or kidney cancer. The rearrangement uses TRBV6-5 and TRBJ1-2; the match to TRBD1 covers 11 bases. The source material was CD4+ or CD8+ T cells sorted from blood, sampled in a trial of the OX40 agonist ivuxolimab. The CDR3 reads CASRSGTGGSYTF. The CDR3 bases are TGTGCCAGCAGGTCCGGGACAGGGGGAAGCTACACCTTC.